This TCR beta chain originates from a study of shared clonotypes between healthy human individuals. General study findings and limits: Generation probabilities were higher for clonotypes shared across all four sorted-subset donors than for unshared ones. Even with large depth, rarefaction showed that sorted-subset sequencing was incomplete. With a handful of donors compared, about 5% of naive CD4 clonotypes were shared. A generally larger estimated richness was seen in naive subsets than in memory subsets.

V shed 3 bases, J shed 0 bases, and the junction held 2 bases outside the gene matches. This CDR3 is built from 15 residues. Germline values: CDR1 KGHSH, CDR2 LQKENI. Sequencing was performed with immunoSEQ multiplex PCR; in TCRdb, only in-frame clones are kept and a portion is missing. The repertoire includes millions of clones, 80% to 95% of them detected once, and 0.35% to 0.45% sits in the top ten. The sample holds a few counts of this clone. Its matching antigen is unknown. Other nucleotide sequences in the sample specify the same CDR3. This receptor was taken from a man younger than 35 in good health. Some clones in this sample may be carry-over from other donors' samples. This chain links TRBV18 with TRBJ2-7; 10 nucleotides line up with TRBD1. The sequenced material came from naive CD4+ T cells from PBMCs. Subset denoted: CD45RA+ positively selected. In nucleotides, the CDR3 is TGTGCCAGCTCACCCGGGACAGGGGCCTCCTACGAGCAGTACTTC. Protein product: CASSPGTGASYEQYF. Together with reference TRBV18 and TRBJ2-7, the CDR3 gives the full variable domain: NAGVMQNPRHLVRRRGQEARLRCSPMKGHSHVYWYRQLPEEGLKFMVYLQKENIIDESGMPKERFSAEFPKEGPSILRIQQVVRGDSAAYFCASSPGTGASYEQYFGPGTRLTVT.